This record covers a single TCR beta chain. Its specificity is unknown. Assay: immunoSEQ multiplex PCR; the TCRdb copy retains only in-frame clones and omits some. Here the sample spans approximately 100,000 clones, less than 95% being singletons. The record originates from a study of OX40 agonist ivuxolimab in advanced cancers. Study summary: Patients got intravenous ivuxolimab at 0.01 to 10 mg/kg every 2 weeks. With a range of roughly 20 to 90, age averaged approximately 55 years, and around 83% were male.

Study results and caveats: CD8+ T cells showed, on average, more clonal expansion than CD4+ cells. Partial responders receiving 0.1-3.0 mg/kg showed among the lowest clonal expansion.

The germline V and J ends were trimmed by 4 bases and 6 bases, with 17 bases remaining between them. Germline loops: CDR1 SGHNT, CDR2 YYREEE (reference sequence). CDR3 length equals 14 residues. V usage is TRBV5-4 and J usage is TRBJ2-7; TRBD1 might be the D (5 bases). The receptor's source is an adult with an advanced solid tumor such as melanoma, head and neck, liver or kidney cancer. The input for sequencing was CD4+ or CD8+ T cells sorted from blood, taken in a trial of the OX40 agonist ivuxolimab. The CDR3 spells CASSIDSLKVEQYF. Written as DNA, the CDR3 is TGTGCCAGCAGCATCGACAGTCTAAAGGTCGAGCAGTACTTC.